These 17 T cell receptor beta chains share one sample of origin, sequenced in a study of cytomegalovirus exposure and HLA in healthy donors. PCR used 60 Vbeta primers and 13 Jbeta primers. Measured with immunoSEQ multiplex PCR; TCRdb has only the in-frame clones, and not every one. This sample has roughly 190,000 clones, with about three quarters found just once. Input material: PBMCs. These receptor sequences come from a woman between 35 and 50 years old in good health and CMV-seronegative.

V is TRBV29-1 and J is TRBJ2-3, with TRBD2 matching over 7 bases. CDR3 size: 15 residues. Germline assignment: CDR1 SQVTM and CDR2 ANQGSEA. The junction had 5 bases not matched to a gene; V was cut back by 2 bases and J by 0 bases. In DNA form, the CDR3 reads TGCAGCGTTGAACGGGGGGTAACTAGCACAGATACGCAGTATTTT. This codes for CSVERGVTSTDTQYF.

This clone was recorded only once. The rearrangement links TRBV11-2 to TRBJ1-4; the D gene is possibly TRBD1 (6 bases). Germline V gives CDR1 SGHAT, CDR2 FQNNGV. The CDR3 has 15 amino acids. V was shortened by 5 bases and J by 5 bases, with 15 bases between the two germline ends. CDR3 residues: CASSAAGAPNEKLFF. In DNA, the CDR3 is TGTGCCAGCAGCGCCGCGGGGGCCCCAAATGAAAAACTGTTTTTT.

V usage is TRBV19 and J usage is TRBJ1-1, with a tentative D call TRBD1 (5 bases). Trimming removed 5 bases at V and 6 bases at J, with 25 bases between. This CDR3 comprises 17 residues. Looked up from germline, CDR1 is LNHDA and CDR2 is SQIVND (reference sequence). The CDR3 spells CASSSGGWGGRGAEAFF. For the CDR3, the DNA is TGTGCCAGTAGTTCGGGAGGGTGGGGGGGTCGTGGCGCTGAAGCTTTCTTT.

The gene calls are TRBV10-2 and TRBJ2-7; 11 bases line up with TRBD2. The junction had 2 bases not matched to a gene; V was cut back by 4 bases and J by 6 bases. From germline, CDR1 is WSHSY and CDR2 SAAADI. This CDR3 comprises 13 residues. The CDR3 coding sequence is TGCGCCAGCAGTGTAGCGGGAGGGCCCGAGCAGTACGTC. Amino acids: CASSVAGGPEQYV.

This clone has only a few counts. The chain joins TRBV7-2 to TRBJ2-7; D might be TRBD2 (7 bases). With 3 bases removed from V and 3 bases from J, the gap between germline ends came to 15 bases. Germline V gene sequence: CDR1 SGHTA, CDR2 FQGNSA. CDR3 length: 15 residues. In DNA, the CDR3 is TGTGCCAGCAGCTTCGAGGGGGGGAACGGCTACGAGCAGTACTTC. Residues: CASSFEGGNGYEQYF. Supplemented by reference TRBV7-2 and TRBJ2-7, the full variable domain reads GAGVSQSPSNKVTEKGKDVELRCDPISGHTALYWYRQSLGQGLEFLIYFQGNSAPDKSGLPSDRFSAERTGGSVSTLTIQRTQQEDSAVYLCASSFEGGNGYEQYFGPGTRLTVT.

V gene TRBV6-5 combines with J gene TRBJ1-1, with D hard to call. Per germline, CDR1 MNHEY and CDR2 SVGAGI. CDR3 length equals 15 residues. V lost 4 bases and J lost 1, with 13 bases in between. CDR3 sequence: CASSLQATANTEAFF. The CDR3 DNA follows: TGTGCCAGCAGTTTACAAGCTACAGCGAACACTGAAGCTTTCTTT.

The CDR3 region is CASSQRQAQETQYF. CDR3 nucleotides: TGTGCCAGTAGTCAAAGACAGGCCCAAGAGACCCAGTACTTC. V usage is TRBV19 and J usage is TRBJ2-5, with D possibly matching TRBD1 (6 bases). V dropped 5 bases and J dropped 1 base, with 11 bases sitting between them. This CDR3 spans 14 amino acids. CDR1 is LNHDA and CDR2 is SQIVND in the germline V gene (reference sequence).

The chain is built from TRBV7-3 and TRBJ2-1; tentative D call: TRBD2 (6 bases). Trimming cost V 5 bases and J 8 bases, with 19 bases left between them. The CDR3 sequence is 15 residues long. Germline loops: CDR1 SGHTA, CDR2 FQGTGA. In DNA form, the CDR3 reads TGTGCCAGCAGCCGTGGTAGCGCCGGGGGTGATGAGCAGTTCTTC. Translating it yields CASSRGSAGGDEQFF.

J is TRBJ2-7 and V is TRBV5-1, with 7 positions matching TRBD2. There are 15 residues in the CDR3. From germline, CDR1 is SGHRS and CDR2 YFSETQ. After removal of 0 bases from V and 7 bases from J, the junction contained 10 bases not matched to a gene. CDR3 amino acids: CASSLAEGRGGEQYF. CDR3 DNA sequence: TGCGCCAGCAGCTTGGCAGAAGGGAGGGGTGGTGAGCAGTACTTC.

In its sample, this clone was seen a few times. This sequence joins TRBV11-3 and TRBJ1-1; no reliable D call. With 7 bases removed from V and 1 base from J, the gap between germline ends came to 10 bases. The CDR3 has 13 residues. The germline V gene has CDR1 SGHNT and CDR2 YENEEA. CDR3 sequence (DNA): TGTGCCAGCACCTGGGCGGGGAACACTGAAGCTTTCTTT. The encoded protein is CASTWAGNTEAFF.

The sample holds one count of this clone. The CDR3 loop reads CASSPKDQGSSYEQYV. The CDR3 region has the DNA TGTGCCAGCAGCCCCAAAGACCAGGGAAGCTCCTACGAGCAGTACGTC. V and J are TRBV9 and TRBJ2-7; D may be TRBD1 (5 bases). Germline V gene sequence: CDR1 SGDLS, CDR2 YYNGEE. V was trimmed by 4 bases and J by 0 bases, leaving 17 bases between them. The length of the CDR3 is 16 residues.

The genes are TRBV27 and TRBJ1-2; 9 positions agree with TRBD1. Germline values: CDR1 MNHEY, CDR2 SMNVEV (reference sequence). The CDR3 is 17 amino acids. J was trimmed by 5 bases and V by 5 bases; bases with no gene match: 15. CDR3 protein: CASSPGQGLLVRYGYTF. The DNA for the CDR3 is TGTGCCAGCAGTCCTGGACAGGGGTTATTAGTGCGGTATGGCTACACCTTC.

CDR3 DNA sequence: TGTGCCAGCAGTGAATGGGACAGGGGGCCCTACGAGCAGTACGTC. It encodes CASSEWDRGPYEQYV. This rearrangement joins TRBV21-1 to TRBJ2-7; the table assigns TRBD1, which was not confirmed against the DNA. TRBV21-1 represents a pseudogene. The CDR3 has 15 residues.

The CDR3 loop reads CASTPAGGGELFF. CDR3 DNA sequence: TGTGCCAGCACTCCCGCGGGCGGCGGGGAGCTGTTTTTT. V is TRBV6-1 and J is TRBJ2-2; D might be TRBD2 (5 bases). Trimming shortened V by 7 bases and J by 7 bases, and 13 bases separated the two germline ends. Germline values: CDR1 MNHNS, CDR2 SASEGT. CDR3 length: 13 residues.

The CDR3 spells CAWSVPPQTYEQYF. In DNA, the CDR3 is TGTGCCTGGAGTGTACCCCCCCAGACCTACGAGCAGTACTTC. The genes are TRBV30 and TRBJ2-7; D call uncertain. The CDR3 totals 14 residues. Germline CDR1 is GTSNPN and CDR2 is SVGIG (reference sequence). The germline V and J ends were trimmed by 0 bases and 2 bases, with 11 bases remaining between them.

V gene TRBV7-9 combines with J gene TRBJ2-7; tentative D call: TRBD2 (5 bases). This CDR3 has 14 residues. V was cut by 3 bases and J by 6 bases, with 15 bases left in between. Germline V gene data show CDR1 as SEHNR and CDR2 as FQNEAQ (reference sequence). As DNA, the CDR3 is TGTGCCAGCAGCTTCGACTATATTCTCTTCGAGCAGTACTTC. Translated: CASSFDYILFEQYF.

The genes are TRBV7-6 and TRBJ2-6; D is unresolved. Germline CDR1 and CDR2: SGHVS and FNYEAQ. The CDR3 is made up of 14 amino acids. V was clipped by 4 bases and J by 1 base, with 5 bases between them. Here the CDR3 reads CASSSFSGANVLTF. In nucleotides, the CDR3 is TGTGCCAGCAGCTCTTTTTCTGGGGCCAACGTCCTGACTTTC.